This TCR beta chain was identified during a study of blood T cell repertoires in COVID-19. TCRdb's copy holds only in-frame clones and misses some; the assay was immunoSEQ multiplex PCR. The sample comprises about 290,000 clones, approximately 89% of which are singletons, and more than 9.5% rests with the top ten. Material: peripheral blood. The clonotype comes from a woman between 25 and 40 years old with COVID-19, enrolled during active disease.

The CDR3 is CASSLPRQGRSNQPQHF. CDR3 DNA sequence: TGCGCCAGCAGCTTACCCCGACAGGGGCGCAGCAATCAGCCCCAGCATTTT. The gene calls are TRBV5-1 and TRBJ1-5; 8 positions match TRBD1. The V and J ends lost 2 bases and 1 base, in that order; junction bases with no gene match: 8. This CDR3 comprises 17 residues. The germline V gene encodes CDR1 SGHRS and CDR2 YFSETQ.